Presented here are 24 T cell receptor beta chains from one specimen sequenced in a study of tumor and adjacent non-tumor tissue in lung cancer. No cell sorting was done before RNA was extracted from the tissue. The normal lung tissue was taken more than 3 cm from the tumor edge. TCRbeta libraries were built with three rounds of nested PCR, modified from ARM-PCR. TCRdb used MiXCR to reprocess the multiplex PCR reads, holding one entry per CDR3 protein. In the table there are 35,000 to 55,000 distinct CDR3 sequences, less than 65% of which are singletons. Sequencing used distant non-tumor lung tissue. These receptors were taken from a man in his fifties or sixties with non-small cell lung cancer.

This clonotype has more than one count but fewer than ten. One junction end disagrees with the germline gene, perhaps due to a read error. V is TRBV11-1 and J is TRBJ2-3; perhaps TRBD1 as D (5 bases). Per the germline V gene, CDR1 is SGHAT and CDR2 is FQDESV (reference sequence). CDR3 length: 15 residues. Here the CDR3 reads CARSLLGQQADTQYF. CDR3 DNA sequence: TGTGCCAGAAGCTTATTAGGACAACAGGCAGATACGCAGTATTTT.

This chain links TRBV10-1 with TRBJ2-1, with D perhaps assigned TRBD1 or TRBD2 (7 bases each). The CDR3 is made up of 15 amino acids. The germline V and J ends were trimmed by 6 bases and 7 bases, with 19 bases remaining between them. Per the germline V gene, CDR1 is WNHNN and CDR2 is SYGVQD (reference sequence). This CDR3 reads CASRRVRGGLNEQFF. The CDR3 DNA reads as TGCGCCAGCAGACGCGTCAGGGGGGGGCTTAATGAGCAGTTCTTC.

This rearrangement joins TRBV12-3 or TRBV12-4 to TRBJ1-6, with D maybe TRBD1 (5 bases). The CDR3 totals 14 residues. Trimming took 7 bases from V and 17 from J, leaving 24 bases between them. CDR3 DNA: TGTGCCAGCACCCTAGTAGGGACTAGTTCACACTTCCACTTT. Its translation is CASTLVGTSSHFHF.

For this clonotype: A much bigger clone sits one base away, suggesting this may be a read error. The chain couples TRBV7-9 to TRBJ2-3; no definite D call. The germline gives CDR1 SEHNR, CDR2 FQNEAQ (reference sequence). This CDR3 has 13 residues. The V gene lost 9 bases and the J gene lost 1 base, with 11 bases spanning the gap. In DNA form, the CDR3 reads TGTGCCAGTACAAAATCCGGCACAGATACGCAGTATTTT. Amino acid sequence: CASTKSGTDTQYF.

This clonotype was recorded at least ten times. The rearrangement links TRBV14 to TRBJ2-3, with 11 bases fitting TRBD2. V shed 4 bases, J shed 4 bases, and the junction held 10 bases outside the gene matches. The germline CDR1 and CDR2 sequences are SGHDN and FVKESK. The CDR3 runs to 17 residues. This CDR3 is CASSPTLLAGVSDTQYF. The CDR3 DNA sequence: TGTGCCAGCAGCCCTACTCTACTAGCGGGAGTTTCAGATACGCAGTATTTT.

Note on this clonotype: A read error may produce the germline difference seen at one junction end. This chain connects TRBV4-1 to TRBJ2-2; 10 positions match TRBD2. Germline V gene lookup returns CDR1 MGHRA and CDR2 YSYEKL. This CDR3 region has 18 residues. CDR3 in DNA: TGCGCCGGCAGCCAGGATAGGGCTAGCGGGGGTGACACCGGGGAGCTGTTTTTT. As protein: CAGSQDRASGGDTGELFF.

This chain connects TRBV29-1 to TRBJ1-2, with D tentatively TRBD1 (5 bases). Germline V lookup: CDR1 SQVTM, CDR2 ANQGSEA. Trimming left V 3 bases short and J 7 bases short, with 15 bases between. CDR3 size: 13 residues. CDR3 amino acids: CSVDAGLDPGYTF. In nucleotides, the CDR3 is TGCAGCGTTGATGCGGGGCTGGACCCTGGCTACACCTTC.

Comments on this clonotype: The missing conserved phenylalanine or tryptophan at the end of this CDR3 makes a read error likely. V and J are TRBV11-3 and TRBJ1-5; TRBD1 aligns across 7 bases. From germline, CDR1 is SGHNT and CDR2 YENEEA. CDR3 size: 14 residues. CDR3 amino acids: CASNLDRVNQPQHS. The CDR3 nucleotides read TGTGCAAGCAACTTAGACAGGGTCAATCAGCCCCAGCATTCT.

In its sample, this clonotype was seen a few times. The V gene is TRBV2, the J gene TRBJ2-5; D is undetermined. Trimming removed 4 bases at V and 5 bases at J, with 11 bases between. The CDR3 contains 13 residues. Germline lookup yields CDR1 SNHLY and CDR2 FYNNEI. The DNA of the CDR3 is TGTGCCAGCAGTGTTCGTTTTCAGGAGACCCAGTACTTC. This codes for CASSVRFQETQYF.

This chain connects TRBV15 to TRBJ2-5; D gene uncertain. Germline values: CDR1 LNHNV, CDR2 YYDKDF (reference sequence). V lost 6 bases, J lost 2 bases, and 13 bases lay in between. The CDR3 is 14 residues long. The CDR3 reads CATRQPNGQETQYF. Written as DNA, the CDR3 is TGTGCCACCAGACAGCCGAACGGGCAAGAGACCCAGTACTTC.

Ten or more counts support this clonotype. The CDR3 DNA is TGTGCCAGCACCCCTCAGCCCCAAGAGACCCAGTACTTC. Amino acid sequence: CASTPQPQETQYF. V gene TRBV6-5 combines with J gene TRBJ2-5; D is ambiguous. Germline CDR1 reads MNHEY; CDR2 reads SVGAGI. V lost 7 bases, J lost 1 base, and 10 bases lay in between. This CDR3 region has 13 residues.

For this clonotype: A much larger clone lies a single base off, so this may be a read error. The chain links TRBV20-1 to TRBJ2-2, with D possibly matching TRBD2 (6 bases). The CDR3 is 15 amino acids. Germline values: CDR1 DFQATT, CDR2 SNEGSKA (reference sequence). The CDR3 DNA sequence: TGCAGTGCTAGACTCGCGGAGGGGAACACCTGGGAGCTGTTTTTT. It codes for CSARLAEGNTWELFF.

This chain connects TRBV4-1 to TRBJ2-1; D may be TRBD2 (5 bases). V lost 7 bases, J lost 8 bases, and 15 bases lay in between. Germline CDR1 is MGHRA and CDR2 is YSYEKL. This CDR3 region has 13 residues. The CDR3 bases are TGCGCCAGCAAACAACCGAACGGGGATGAGCAGTTCTTC. Amino acids: CASKQPNGDEQFF.

In the case of this clonotype: Its ends do not fully match the called genes, so a read error is possible. The rearrangement joins TRBV11-2 to TRBJ2-5; 7 bases fit TRBD1. The CDR3 is 14 amino acids. The V gene's germline CDR1 is SGHAT and CDR2 FQNNGV. The CDR3: CACSPTGAGETQYF. CDR3 nucleotides: TGTGCCTGCAGCCCCACAGGGGCCGGGGAGACCCAATACTTC.

This clonotype came up many times. The CDR3 spells CASSLFREQETQYF. The CDR3 DNA is TGTGCCAGCAGCTTGTTTAGGGAGCAAGAGACCCAGTACTTC. The rearrangement joins TRBV13 to TRBJ2-5, with D maybe TRBD2 (5 bases). The CDR3 extends over 14 amino acids. Germline V lookup: CDR1 PRHDT, CDR2 FYEKMQ (reference sequence). V shed 3 bases and J shed 2 bases, with 10 bases lying between them.

A word on this clonotype: A much bigger clone sits one base away, suggesting this may be a read error. V gene TRBV6-6 combines with J gene TRBJ1-4; D remains unclear. This CDR3 has 13 residues. CDR1 is MNHNY and CDR2 is SVGAGI in the germline V gene (reference sequence). Trimming removed 1 base at V and 6 bases at J, with 6 bases between. The CDR3 DNA reads TGTGCCAGCAGTTACTTGGGGTATGAAAAACTGTTTTTT. Amino acids: CASSYLGYEKLFF.

The sample holds one count of this clonotype. One junction end disagrees with the germline gene, perhaps due to a read error. The chain employs TRBV12-3 or TRBV12-4 and TRBJ2-3; D is tentatively TRBD1 or TRBD2 (5 bases each). The CDR3 length is 15 residues. CDR3 region: CASSLSQGVRDTQYF. In DNA form, the CDR3 reads TGTGCCAGCAGTTTAAGTCAGGGAGTCAGAGATACGCAGTATTTC.

This clonotype was found once. This chain uses TRBV4-2 with TRBJ1-2; weak D call: TRBD1 (6 bases). In germline, CDR1 is LGHNA, CDR2 YNFKEQ. This CDR3 has 16 amino acids. Trimming cost V 7 bases and J 5 bases, with 23 bases left between them. CDR3 DNA sequence: TGTGCCAGCAACCAGGATCCCGCGGGGGGCACTTATGGCTACACCTTC. This encodes CASNQDPAGGTYGYTF.

This clonotype was seen repeatedly, ten times or more. The chain links TRBV6-1 to TRBJ2-2, with 9 bases aligning to TRBD1. The CDR3 runs to 17 residues. Germline CDR1 MNHNS, CDR2 SASEGT. With 4 bases clipped from V and 3 bases from J, the junction kept 9 bases outside the gene matches. In nucleotides, the CDR3 is TGTGCCAGCAGTGCCCGGGGACAGGGATCCGACACCGGGGAGCTGTTTTTT. It is translated as CASSARGQGSDTGELFF.

The rearrangement uses TRBV4-2 and TRBJ1-6; D gene unclear. The CDR3 contains 16 residues. In germline, CDR1 is LGHNA, CDR2 YNFKEQ. V shed 4 bases and J shed 7 bases, with 17 bases lying between them. The CDR3 DNA is TGTGCCAGCAGCCTCGGTCTGAGGGTGTCAAATTCACCCCTCCACTTT. Protein sequence: CASSLGLRVSNSPLHF.

This clonotype occurred a few times. A junction boundary mismatches the germline segment, possibly from a read error. The chain couples TRBV11-2 to TRBJ2-2; D is unresolved. The CDR3 is 15 residues long. Germline-derived CDR1 and CDR2 are SGHAT and FQNNGV. CDR3: CVSSLGRQEHRELFF. The CDR3 coding sequence is TGTGTCAGCAGCTTAGGACGTCAGGAACACCGGGAGCTGTTTTTT.

This clonotype was counted a few times. The chain links TRBV18 to TRBJ1-5, with D maybe TRBD1 (6 bases). From germline, CDR1 is KGHSH and CDR2 LQKENI. This CDR3 region has 14 residues. The germline V and J ends were trimmed by 5 bases and 5 bases, with 13 bases remaining between them. The CDR3 region has the DNA TGTGCCAGCTCATTGGTCCGGGGGCATCAGCCCCAGCATTTT. Its translation is CASSLVRGHQPQHF.

Concerning this clonotype: The CDR3 end shows no conserved phenylalanine or tryptophan, and so a read error is likely. The gene calls are TRBV6-6 and TRBJ2-1; 7 bases align to TRBD2. The CDR3 contains 15 residues. Germline V gene sequence: CDR1 MNHNY, CDR2 SVGAGI (reference sequence). The CDR3 region is CVSNTKFGGGNEQFL. In nucleotides, the CDR3 is TGTGTCAGCAACACGAAGTTTGGGGGGGGTAACGAGCAGTTCCTC.

This clonotype has ten or more counts. The chain has TRBV5-5 and TRBJ1-1; D is ambiguous. V dropped 0 bases and J dropped 0 bases, with 3 bases sitting between them. This CDR3 is built from 13 residues. Germline CDR1 and CDR2: SGHKS and YYEKEE (reference sequence). Here the CDR3 DNA reads TGTGCCAGCAGCTTGGATCTGAACACTGAAGCTTTCTTT. This codes for CASSLDLNTEAFF.